The clone carrying this T cell receptor (beta chain) was counted a single time. After removal of 5 bases from V and 0 bases from J, the junction contained 2 bases not matched to a gene. In germline, CDR1 is GTSNPN, CDR2 SVGIG (reference sequence). The CDR3 sequence is 14 residues long. The data were obtained in a study of OX40 agonist ivuxolimab in advanced cancers. Here immunoSEQ multiplex PCR was the method, and the copy in TCRdb shows in-frame clones only, minus some. The profile shows approximately 65,000 clones, around four fifths of them singletons. The TCR sequence derives from an adult with an advanced solid tumor such as melanoma, head and neck, liver or kidney cancer. The input for sequencing was CD4+ or CD8+ T cells sorted from blood, taken in a trial of the OX40 agonist ivuxolimab. The gene calls are TRBV30 and TRBJ1-3; 9 positions match TRBD1. For the CDR3, the DNA is TGTGCCTGGTCGACAGGGGGCTCTGGAAACACCATATATTTT. This gives the protein CAWSTGGSGNTIYF.